The next 17 T cell receptor beta chains were all read from a single sample in a study of long-term antiretroviral therapy in people with HIV. An immunoSEQ assay, version v3.0, was performed at survey level. Profiling relied on immunoSEQ multiplex PCR, and the TCRdb table lists in-frame clones only, not all of them. Here the sample spans tens of thousands of clones, 75% to 90% being singletons. This material consisted of unsorted PBMCs, taken 1.5 years after starting antiretroviral therapy. The receptors derive from a man aged 18 to 29 with HIV.

Regarding this clone: Germline and junction disagree at one end, which may indicate a read error. The chain has TRBV13 and TRBJ2-2; D possibly corresponds to TRBD1 (6 bases). From germline, CDR1 is PRHDT and CDR2 FYEKMQ (reference sequence). The CDR3 spans 11 residues. CDR3 in DNA: TGTGCCAGCAGGGGGGCCGGGGAGCTATTTTTT. Translation gives CASRGAGELFF. Variable domain in full (rest from reference TRBV13 and TRBJ2-2): AAGVIQSPRHLIKEKRETATLKCYPIPRHDTVYWYQQGPGQDPQFLISFYEKMQSDKGSIPDRFSAQQFSDYHSELNMSSLELGDSALYFCASRGAGELFFGEGSRLTVL.

Here the CDR3 DNA reads TGCGCCAGCAGCCTCGTACGGGGAGGGGATGAGCAGTTCTTC. This encodes CASSLVRGGDEQFF. J is TRBJ2-1 and V is TRBV5-1, with 7 bases aligning to TRBD2. Germline-derived CDR1 and CDR2 are SGHRS and YFSETQ. This CDR3 is built from 14 residues. Unmatched junction bases numbered 9, after V lost 4 bases and J lost 8 bases.

The DNA of the CDR3 is TGTGCCATCAGTGAGGGCTTACGGGGCACCGGGGAGCTGTTTTTT. Its translation is CAISEGLRGTGELFF. This chain uses TRBV10-3 with TRBJ2-2, with a weak D call TRBD2 (5 bases). CDR1 ENHRY and CDR2 SYGVKD come from the germline V gene. V was shortened by 2 bases and J by 4 bases, with 11 bases between the two germline ends. The CDR3 covers 15 residues.

CDR3 coding DNA: TGCGCCAGCAGCCCAGGAGACTTAGACTCTGGAAACACCATATATTTT. This sequence encodes CASSPGDLDSGNTIYF. V and J are TRBV4-1 and TRBJ1-3; D gene uncertain. Germline-derived CDR1 and CDR2 are MGHRA and YSYEKL. V lost 4 bases, J lost 0 bases, and 13 bases lay in between. The CDR3 has 16 residues.

V usage is TRBV5-1 and J usage is TRBJ2-1; TRBD1 agrees at 7 bases. The V gene end was trimmed by 4 bases and the J gene end by 1 base; junction bases not matched to a gene: 5. The germline V gene has CDR1 SGHRS and CDR2 YFSETQ. The CDR3 consists of 15 residues. The CDR3 loop reads CASSVTGNSYNEQFF. CDR3 DNA sequence: TGCGCCAGCAGCGTGACAGGGAATTCCTACAATGAGCAGTTCTTC.

The chain links TRBV21-1 to TRBJ2-7. TRBV21-1 is a pseudogene locus. The CDR3 loop spans 15 amino acids. The CDR3: CASSKYPGRTCEQYF. CDR3 DNA sequence: TGTGCCAGCAGCAAATATCCGGGACGGACTTGCGAGCAGTACTTC.

The rearrangement uses TRBV11-3 and TRBJ2-7, with TRBD2 identical over 7 bases. Germline values: CDR1 SGHNT, CDR2 YENEEA. The length of the CDR3 is 18 residues. The V and J ends lost 0 bases and 5 bases, in that order; junction bases with no gene match: 16. The CDR3 nucleotides are TGTGCCAGCAGCTTAGAGGCAATGGCGGGAGTTCGGAGGGACGAGCAGTACTTC. This translates into CASSLEAMAGVRRDEQYF.

The genes are TRBV4-1 and TRBJ2-1; TRBD2 matches 10 bases. J lost 1 base, V lost 3 bases, and 3 bases had no gene match. This CDR3 comprises 16 residues. CDR1 is MGHRA and CDR2 is YSYEKL in the germline V gene. As DNA, the CDR3 is TGCGCCAGCAGCCAGGGACTAGCGAGTTCCTACAATGAGCAGTTCTTC. Its protein product is CASSQGLASSYNEQFF.

The gene calls are TRBV28 and TRBJ1-4; 7 nucleotides line up with TRBD1. Germline V lookup: CDR1 MDHEN, CDR2 SYDVKM. With 2 bases clipped from V and 5 bases from J, the junction kept 5 bases outside the gene matches. CDR3 length: 15 residues. In DNA form, the CDR3 reads TGTGCCAGCAGTTTACCACAGGGGTTAAATGAAAAACTGTTTTTT. Amino acids: CASSLPQGLNEKLFF.

This sequence joins TRBV6-5 and TRBJ1-1, with 9 bases that match TRBD1. Per the germline V gene, CDR1 is MNHEY and CDR2 is SVGAGI. J was trimmed by 5 bases and V by 7 bases; bases with no gene match: 11. CDR3 length equals 15 residues. The CDR3 sequence: CASKVGGTGRTEAFF. CDR3 bases: TGTGCCAGCAAAGTAGGGGGGACAGGGAGGACTGAAGCTTTCTTT.

J is TRBJ2-2 and V is TRBV7-9; 9 nucleotides line up with TRBD2. Trimming removed 5 bases from V and 4 bases from J; junction bases left unmatched: 8. This CDR3 has 16 amino acids. From germline, CDR1 is SEHNR and CDR2 FQNEAQ (reference sequence). The CDR3 protein is CASSQNSGSGTGELFF. The CDR3 DNA reads as TGTGCCAGCAGCCAGAATAGCGGGAGCGGCACCGGGGAGCTGTTTTTT.

The chain has TRBV5-1 and TRBJ2-1; D not certain. The CDR3 is 14 residues long. V lost 2 bases, J lost 5 bases, and 11 bases lay in between. The germline CDR1 and CDR2 sequences are SGHRS and YFSETQ. CDR3 in amino acids: CASSLGPTNNEQFF. The CDR3, as DNA: TGCGCCAGCAGCTTAGGACCCACAAACAATGAGCAGTTCTTC. The entire variable domain, with the rest obtained from reference TRBV5-1 and TRBJ2-1, is as follows: KAGVTQTPRYLIKTRGQQVTLSCSPISGHRSVSWYQQTPGQGLQFLFEYFSETQRNKGNFPGRFSGRQFSNSRSEMNVSTLELGDSALYLCASSLGPTNNEQFFGPGTRLTVL.

The chain is built from TRBV28 and TRBJ2-1; D unclear. Germline V gene data show CDR1 as MDHEN and CDR2 as SYDVKM. The CDR3 loop spans 14 amino acids. Trimming pared 1 base from V and 5 bases from J, leaving 9 bases between. DNA of the CDR3: TGTGCCAGCAGTTTATCGGGCGTGAACAATGAGCAGTTCTTC. Encoded protein: CASSLSGVNNEQFF.

The J gene is TRBJ2-6, the V gene TRBV11-2; D uncertain. Germline V lookup: CDR1 SGHAT, CDR2 FQNNGV. The CDR3 extends over 12 amino acids. V lost 8 bases to trimming and J lost 3 bases, with 5 bases between them. Here the CDR3 DNA reads TGTGCCAGCCGTAATGGGGCCAACGTCCTGACTTTC. This translates into CASRNGANVLTF.

This rearrangement joins TRBV28 to TRBJ2-5; 8 bases agree with TRBD1. The V gene's germline CDR1 is MDHEN and CDR2 SYDVKM. The CDR3 consists of 14 residues. The junction had 5 bases not matched to a gene; V was cut back by 4 bases and J by 4 bases. This CDR3 reads CASSYRQGPETQYF. The CDR3 DNA sequence: TGTGCCAGCAGTTACCGACAGGGGCCAGAGACCCAGTACTTC.

The CDR3 coding sequence is TGTGCCAGCAGCTTAACAGGGGCCTTCACTGAAGCTTTCTTT. Encoded protein: CASSLTGAFTEAFF. The rearrangement links TRBV7-3 to TRBJ1-1; maybe TRBD1 (5 bases). Germline assignment: CDR1 SGHTA and CDR2 FQGTGA. The CDR3 spans 14 residues. Trimming removed 0 bases at V and 4 bases at J, with 9 bases between.

The chain combines TRBV6-5 with TRBJ1-5; D is uncertain. This CDR3 is 15 amino acids long. From germline, CDR1 is MNHEY and CDR2 SVGAGI. The germline V and J ends were trimmed by 5 bases and 0 bases, with 11 bases remaining between them. CDR3 region: CASSLGFYSNQPQHF. As DNA, the CDR3 is TGTGCCAGCAGTCTGGGGTTTTATAGCAATCAGCCCCAGCATTTT.